This paragraph reports one T cell receptor (beta chain). Its antigen is currently unknown. Sequencing templates came from extracted RNA that was reverse transcribed into cDNA. Sequenced by immunoSEQ multiplex PCR; TCRdb stores in-frame clones only, minus some. The profile shows 130,000 or so clones, 86% of them singletons. J lost 0 bases, V lost 4 bases, and 8 bases had no gene match. CDR3 length: 17 residues. Germline loops: CDR1 SEHNR, CDR2 FQNEAQ (reference sequence). Treatment in this sample: oral pan-JAK inhibitor, 5-10 mg twice daily. This entry is derived from a study of CD8+ T cells in alopecia areata. Points from the study as a whole: Scalp clonality dropped significantly under tofacitinib, as did expanded CD8+ top-100 clones.

The sample consisted of CD8+ T cells sorted from blood, taken at week 4, from a patient treated with tofacitinib. The clonotype comes from a human donor with alopecia areata. The genes are TRBV7-9 and TRBJ1-4, with 7 positions matching TRBD1. The CDR3 is CASSSGTEPATNEKLFF. CDR3 coding DNA: TGTGCCAGCAGCTCTGGGACAGAACCTGCAACTAATGAAAAACTGTTTTTT.